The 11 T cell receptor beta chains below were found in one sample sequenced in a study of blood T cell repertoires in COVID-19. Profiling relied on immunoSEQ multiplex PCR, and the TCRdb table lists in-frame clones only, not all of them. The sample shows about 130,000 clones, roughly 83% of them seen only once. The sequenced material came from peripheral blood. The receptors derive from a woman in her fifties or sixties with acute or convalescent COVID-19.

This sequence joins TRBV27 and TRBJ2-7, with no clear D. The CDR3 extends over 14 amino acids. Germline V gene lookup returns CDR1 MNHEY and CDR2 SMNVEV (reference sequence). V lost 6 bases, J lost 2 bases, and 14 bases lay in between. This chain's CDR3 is CASSLSTSPYEQYF. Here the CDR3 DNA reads TGTGCCAGCAGCCTTTCGACTTCCCCCTACGAGCAGTACTTC.

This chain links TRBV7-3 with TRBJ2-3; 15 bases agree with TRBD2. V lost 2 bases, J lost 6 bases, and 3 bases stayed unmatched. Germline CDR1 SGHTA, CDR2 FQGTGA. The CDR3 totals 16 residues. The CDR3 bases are TGTGCCAGCAGCTTAGGACTAGCGGGGGGGTTGGATACGCAGTATTTT. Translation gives CASSLGLAGGLDTQYF.

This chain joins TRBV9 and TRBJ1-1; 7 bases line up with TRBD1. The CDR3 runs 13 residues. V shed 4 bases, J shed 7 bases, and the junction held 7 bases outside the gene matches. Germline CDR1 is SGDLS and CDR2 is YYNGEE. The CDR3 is CASSRTTGNEAFF. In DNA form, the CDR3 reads TGTGCCAGCAGCCGGACGACAGGGAATGAAGCTTTCTTT.

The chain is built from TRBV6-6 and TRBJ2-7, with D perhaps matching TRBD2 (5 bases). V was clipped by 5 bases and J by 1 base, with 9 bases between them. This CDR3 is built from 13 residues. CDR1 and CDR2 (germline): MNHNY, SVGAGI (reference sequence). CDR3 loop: CASSLSVSYEQYF. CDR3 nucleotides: TGTGCCAGCAGTCTTAGCGTTTCCTACGAGCAGTACTTC.

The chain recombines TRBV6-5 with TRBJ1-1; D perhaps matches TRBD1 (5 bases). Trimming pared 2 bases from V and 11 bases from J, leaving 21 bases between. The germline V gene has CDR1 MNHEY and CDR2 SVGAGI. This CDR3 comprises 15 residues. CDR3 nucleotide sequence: TGTGCCAGCAGTTACCTGGGGGGGGACCTCGGTGAGGCTTTCTTT. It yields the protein CASSYLGGDLGEAFF.

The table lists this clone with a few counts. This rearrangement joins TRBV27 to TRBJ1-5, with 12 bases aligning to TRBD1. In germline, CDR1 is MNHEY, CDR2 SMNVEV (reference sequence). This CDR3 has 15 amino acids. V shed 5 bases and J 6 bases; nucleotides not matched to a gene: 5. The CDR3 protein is CASSRDRGLFQPQHF. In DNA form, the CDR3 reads TGTGCCAGCAGTCGGGACAGGGGGCTATTTCAGCCCCAGCATTTT.

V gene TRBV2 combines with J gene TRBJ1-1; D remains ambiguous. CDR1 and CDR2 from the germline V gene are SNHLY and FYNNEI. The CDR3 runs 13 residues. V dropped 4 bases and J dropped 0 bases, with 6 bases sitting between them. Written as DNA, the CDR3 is TGTGCCAGCAGTGCCGAGATGAACACTGAAGCTTTCTTT. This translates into CASSAEMNTEAFF.

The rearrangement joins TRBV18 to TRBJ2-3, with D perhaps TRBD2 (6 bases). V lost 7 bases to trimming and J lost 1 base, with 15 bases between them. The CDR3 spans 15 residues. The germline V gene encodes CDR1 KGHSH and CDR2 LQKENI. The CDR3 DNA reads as TGTGCCAGCTTTCTACTAGCTGGTCGCACAGATACGCAGTATTTT. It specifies CASFLLAGRTDTQYF.

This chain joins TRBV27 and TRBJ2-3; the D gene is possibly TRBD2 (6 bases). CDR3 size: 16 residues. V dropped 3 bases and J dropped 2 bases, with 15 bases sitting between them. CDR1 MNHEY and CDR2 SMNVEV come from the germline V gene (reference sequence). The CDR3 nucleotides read TGTGCCAGCAGTTTGGGGGGAATGGGTTTCACAGATACGCAGTATTTT. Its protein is CASSLGGMGFTDTQYF.

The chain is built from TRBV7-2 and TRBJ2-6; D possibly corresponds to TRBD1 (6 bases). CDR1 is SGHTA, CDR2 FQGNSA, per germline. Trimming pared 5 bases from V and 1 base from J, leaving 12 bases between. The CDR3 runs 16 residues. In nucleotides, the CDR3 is TGTGCCAGCAGCGGGGGCAGGGGATCTGGGGCCAACGTCCTGACTTTC. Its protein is CASSGGRGSGANVLTF.

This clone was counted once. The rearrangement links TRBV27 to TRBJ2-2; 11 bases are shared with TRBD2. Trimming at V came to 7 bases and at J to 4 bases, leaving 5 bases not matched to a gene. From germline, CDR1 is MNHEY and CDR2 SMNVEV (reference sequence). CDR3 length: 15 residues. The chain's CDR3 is CASTLAGVGTGELFF. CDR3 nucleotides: TGTGCCAGCACACTAGCGGGGGTGGGCACCGGGGAGCTGTTTTTT.